This is a list of T cell receptor beta chains from one sample in a study of T cells after yellow fever vaccination. TCRdb ran MiXCR on the 5' RACE reads and lists one entry per CDR3 protein. The table shows under 700,000 distinct CDR3 sequences, with about a sixth occurring only once. Sequenced material: PBMCs, taken around 5 days after the first yellow fever vaccination. The origin of the receptors is a man younger than 35 who received the YFV17D yellow fever vaccine. Each CDR3 is given with its conserved first and last residue.

j_gene | v_gene | len | CDR3aa
TRBJ2-5 | TRBV10-3 | 13 | CAISAPYKETQYF
TRBJ1-6 | TRBV5-1 | 15 | CASSLLGQGISPLHF
TRBJ2-5 | TRBV6-1 | 16 | CASSRASGQLLETQYF
TRBJ1-5 | TRBV20-1 | 13 | CSAPDRGNQPQHF
TRBJ2-3 | TRBV5-1 | 15 | CASSLVTGIGDTQYF
TRBJ1-2 | TRBV10-3 | 13 | CAINTGTGDGYTF
TRBJ1-2 | TRBV6-2/TRBV6-3 | 15 | CASSRNMGDAYGYTF
TRBJ2-6 | TRBV4-3 | 19 | CASSQDVDRAWSGANVLTF
TRBJ2-7 | TRBV5-5 | 13 | CASGGGAYYEQYF
TRBJ1-1 | TRBV5-1 | 13 | CASSLDLQTEAFF
TRBJ2-3 | TRBV18 | 17 | CASSPRLTGGRADTQYF
TRBJ2-4 | TRBV18 | 16 | CASSPTTGATRYIQYF
TRBJ2-7 | TRBV6-1 | 14 | CASSEVARGREQYF
TRBJ2-3 | TRBV24-1 | 13 | CATKLGNTDTQYF
TRBJ2-2 | TRBV5-5 | 13 | CASSLVGAGELFF
TRBJ2-5 | TRBV4-3 | 14 | CASSQGVIQETQYF
TRBJ2-5 | TRBV12-3/TRBV12-4 | 15 | CASSPLGGGEETQYF
TRBJ1-3 | TRBV9 | 16 | CASSLRGGAAGNTIYF
TRBJ1-4 | TRBV12-3/TRBV12-4 | 16 | CASSFVGGGEPEKLFF
TRBJ1-2 | TRBV4-3 | 15 | CASSQEEVSDYGYTF
TRBJ2-2 | TRBV28 | 13 | CASGDSASGELFF
TRBJ2-2 | TRBV5-1 | 14 | CASSFGGDTGELFF
TRBJ2-1 | TRBV5-1 | 16 | CASSFSGGTFDNEQFF
TRBJ1-5 | TRBV28 | 12 | CASSLQVQPQHF
TRBJ1-2 | TRBV20-1 | 14 | CSARAWGNRLGYTF
TRBJ1-5 | TRBV28 | 15 | CASSYRTGSNQPQHF